The sample holds a few counts of the clone carrying this T cell receptor beta chain. Its antigen remains unidentified. The data stem from a study of naive and memory T cell subsets. Whole-study results and caveats: Gini index rose across naive, CM, EM and EMRA in CD4 and CD8.

The junction had 15 bases not matched to a gene; V was cut back by 2 bases and J by 8 bases. The germline CDR1 and CDR2 sequences are ENHRY and SYGVKD. The CDR3 consists of 18 residues. From the second PCR step, alpha and beta chains were amplified apart. Cells stained for CD3, CD4, CD8, CD45RA and CD27 were sorted into four subsets. An equimolar mix of two oligonucleotides served as the beta constant-region primer for TRBC1 and TRBC2. TCRdb reprocessed the UMI-ligation and nested PCR reads via MiXCR and lists one record per CDR3 protein. The sample records 84,000 or so distinct CDR3 sequences, more than 6.5% being singletons.

The chain couples TRBV10-3 to TRBJ2-3; 11 bases match TRBD2. This TCR derives from a human donor in good health. What was sequenced was central memory CD4+ T cells from blood. This CDR3 reads CAISEPPGISGGASTQYF. In DNA form, the CDR3 reads TGTGCCATCAGTGAGCCCCCTGGGATTAGCGGGGGGGCGAGTACGCAGTATTTT.